One and the same sample provided the 24 T cell receptor beta chains below, sequenced in a study of T cells in Graves' hyperthyroidism and ophthalmopathy. Amplification yielded TCR beta CDR3 regions, with RNA transcripts as the source. Primed by the HTBI set, a first-round RT-PCR was run on the TCR CDR3. MiXCR was run by TCRdb on the multiplex PCR reads, yielding one entry per CDR3 protein. The table lists about 520,000 distinct CDR3 sequences, around 22% of them singletons. Sequencing was performed on blood. All receptors derive from a woman in her twenties or thirties with Graves' ophthalmopathy.

This clonotype was counted many times. For the CDR3, the DNA is TGTGCCAGCAGAAAGGGGGCGAGGAACACTGAAGCTTTCTTT. Translation gives CASRKGARNTEAFF. V and J are TRBV6-5 and TRBJ1-1; TRBD1 agrees at 7 bases. The CDR3 contains 14 residues. J gave up 1 base and V 6 bases, and 5 bases lay outside the gene matches. CDR1 is MNHEY, CDR2 SVGAGI, per germline.

This clonotype is a singleton in its sample. The gene calls are TRBV20-1 and TRBJ2-7, with D hard to call. Germline loops: CDR1 DFQATT, CDR2 SNEGSKA (reference sequence). V gave up 1 base and J gave up 0 bases, with 7 bases separating them. CDR3 length: 13 residues. The DNA for the CDR3 is TGCAGTGCTAGAGTGGAAAACTCCTACGAGCAGTACTTC. Residues: CSARVENSYEQYF.

This clonotype was seen repeatedly, ten times or more. The chain employs TRBV7-2 and TRBJ1-1; D gene unclear. In germline, CDR1 is SGHTA, CDR2 FQGNSA. The CDR3 is 14 residues long. Trimming took off 2 bases at V and 0 bases at J, with 7 bases between the two ends. In DNA, the CDR3 is TGTGCCAGCAGCTTAAGACCAATGAACACTGAAGCTTTCTTT. It translates to CASSLRPMNTEAFF.

This clonotype was detected many times. The chain has TRBV10-3 and TRBJ1-5; D remains unclear. This CDR3 is built from 15 residues. Deletions cut 6 bases from V and 4 bases from J, with 16 bases between. Germline lookup yields CDR1 ENHRY and CDR2 SYGVKD. The CDR3 sequence: CAISSLAGDNQPQHF. CDR3 coding DNA: TGTGCCATCAGCTCCCTCGCGGGCGATAATCAGCCCCAGCATTTT.

The rearrangement joins TRBV18 to TRBJ2-7; D tentatively reads TRBD1 or TRBD2 (5 bases each). The CDR3 runs to 12 residues. CDR1 and CDR2 (germline): KGHSH, LQKENI. V was pared by 5 bases and J by 6 bases, with 11 bases between. In DNA form, the CDR3 reads TGTGCCAGCTCATCACGGGACCCCGAGCAGTACTTC. It specifies CASSSRDPEQYF.

This clonotype was seen repeatedly, ten times or more. This sequence joins TRBV12-3 or TRBV12-4 and TRBJ1-3; D perhaps matches TRBD1 (5 bases). The length of the CDR3 is 14 residues. The V end lost 6 bases, the J end lost 0 bases, and 9 bases lay between the germline ends. The CDR3 nucleotides read TGTGCCAGCAGCCCCCAGGGCTCTGGAAACACCATATATTTT. Residues: CASSPQGSGNTIYF.

The V gene is TRBV6-9, the J gene TRBJ2-5; D ambiguous. Germline assignment: CDR1 MNHGY and CDR2 SVAAGI. CDR3 length equals 13 residues. Trimming pared 4 bases from V and 2 bases from J, leaving 8 bases between. The CDR3 DNA reads TGTGCCAGCAGTTTTCAGCCGCAAGAGACCCAGTACTTC. It yields the protein CASSFQPQETQYF.

This clonotype appeared a single time. V is TRBV6-1 and J is TRBJ1-1, with D hard to call. Germline values: CDR1 MNHNS, CDR2 SASEGT. V shed 2 bases and J shed 3 bases, with 16 bases lying between them. This CDR3 comprises 16 residues. The CDR3 DNA follows: TGTGCCAGCAGTGAATTGCGGGCCTCTGGGCACACTGAAGCTTTCTTT. This encodes CASSELRASGHTEAFF.

This chain joins TRBV27 and TRBJ1-2; 7 bases agree with TRBD1. Germline V gene data show CDR1 as MNHEY and CDR2 as SMNVEV (reference sequence). The CDR3 covers 16 residues. J lost 4 bases, V lost 5 bases, and 13 bases had no gene match. CDR3 coding DNA: TGTGCCAGCAGTCCTTCGCCAGGGGGTGCACTCTATGGCTACACCTTC. It yields the protein CASSPSPGGALYGYTF.

The chain joins TRBV18 to TRBJ1-2; D possibly corresponds to TRBD1 (5 bases). Trimming took off 3 bases at V and 4 bases at J, with 18 bases between the two ends. The CDR3 sequence is 16 residues long. The germline V gene has CDR1 KGHSH and CDR2 LQKENI. The CDR3 spells CASSPLGPSFIYGYTF. CDR3 DNA: TGTGCCAGCTCACCGCTGGGACCGAGCTTTATCTATGGCTACACCTTC.

The chain is built from TRBV6-1 and TRBJ2-5, with 14 positions matching TRBD2. The germline V gene has CDR1 MNHNS and CDR2 SASEGT. V shed 4 bases, J shed 5 bases, and the junction held 6 bases outside the gene matches. CDR3 length: 16 amino acids. CDR3 sequence reads: CASSVTSGGAVETQYF. The CDR3 bases are TGTGCCAGCAGTGTGACTAGCGGGGGGGCCGTGGAGACCCAGTACTTC.

There are a few counts of this clonotype. This chain joins TRBV7-2 and TRBJ1-1, with a weak D call TRBD1 (5 bases). The CDR3 is 14 amino acids. With 1 base removed from V and 5 bases from J, the gap between germline ends came to 11 bases. In germline, CDR1 is SGHTA, CDR2 FQGNSA. Written as DNA, the CDR3 is TGTGCCAGCAGCTTAGAAGGGACGGGGACTGAAGCTTTCTTT. This translates into CASSLEGTGTEAFF.

The chain joins TRBV12-3 or TRBV12-4 to TRBJ2-2; no clear D gene. This CDR3 is built from 13 residues. Trimming shortened V by 5 bases and J by 9 bases, and 13 bases separated the two germline ends. The CDR3 is CASSLGRLRELFF. CDR3 sequence (DNA): TGTGCCAGCAGTCTGGGTCGGCTCCGGGAGCTGTTTTTT.

The chain recombines TRBV29-1 with TRBJ2-5; TRBD1 aligns across 12 bases. Germline-derived CDR1 and CDR2 are SQVTM and ANQGSEA. The CDR3 totals 17 residues. Trimming removed 6 bases from V and 5 bases from J; junction bases left unmatched: 16. CDR3 nucleotide sequence: TGCAGCGTCGATGCTCCGGGACAGGGGGCGATCAGGGAGACCCAGTACTTC. The encoded protein is CSVDAPGQGAIRETQYF.

This clonotype was observed at least ten times. The chain carries TRBV27 and TRBJ2-7; no definite D call. CDR3 size: 14 residues. Germline-derived CDR1 and CDR2 are MNHEY and SMNVEV (reference sequence). V was cut by 3 bases and J by 2 bases, with 11 bases left in between. The CDR3 loop is CASSFGNGPYEQYF. The DNA for the CDR3 is TGTGCCAGCAGTTTTGGGAACGGACCCTACGAGCAGTACTTC.

Only a few counts were recorded for this clonotype. The chain employs TRBV28 and TRBJ2-5; 7 nucleotides agree with TRBD2. CDR1 is MDHEN and CDR2 is SYDVKM in the germline V gene. Unmatched junction bases numbered 8, after V lost 5 bases and J lost 5 bases. This CDR3 comprises 14 residues. The CDR3 DNA follows: TGTGCCAGCAGTCCCCTTCGGGAGGTGGAGACCCAGTACTTC. This translates into CASSPLREVETQYF.

This clonotype was counted many times. V is TRBV30 and J is TRBJ2-5; D possibly corresponds to TRBD1 (5 bases). Trimming cost V 2 bases and J 4 bases, with 8 bases left between them. CDR1 is GTSNPN, CDR2 SVGIG, per germline (reference sequence). CDR3 length equals 12 residues. The CDR3 here is CAWSKGIETQYF. CDR3 nucleotide sequence: TGTGCCTGGAGTAAGGGGATAGAGACCCAGTACTTC.

This clonotype was recorded at least ten times. The rearrangement links TRBV13 to TRBJ1-1; possibly TRBD1 for D (5 bases). The ends were cut back, 1 base at V and 1 base at J, with 16 bases in the middle. The CDR3 totals 17 residues. Germline CDR1 is PRHDT and CDR2 is FYEKMQ (reference sequence). CDR3 coding DNA: TGTGCCAGCAGCTTAGAGGGGTTAGCTCAGAGGAACACTGAAGCTTTCTTT. It encodes CASSLEGLAQRNTEAFF.

This clonotype was recorded many times. The rearrangement joins TRBV6-1 to TRBJ1-5; D gene ambiguous. V was shortened by 4 bases and J by 6 bases, with 4 bases between the two germline ends. Germline CDR1 and CDR2: MNHNS and SASEGT. This CDR3 spans 11 amino acids. Here the CDR3 DNA reads TGTGCCAGCAGTGTCGGTCAGCCCCAGCATTTT. It yields the protein CASSVGQPQHF.

About this clonotype: The junction does not match germline at one end; this may be a read error. The chain uses TRBV6-5 and TRBJ1-2, with TRBD1 as a possible D gene (5 bases). Germline lookup yields CDR1 MNHEY and CDR2 SVGAGI. This CDR3 spans 15 amino acids. The CDR3 region has the DNA TGTGCCAGCAGTTATCAGGGAATAACTTCCTATGGTTACACCTTC. This sequence encodes CASSYQGITSYGYTF.

The CDR3 is CASSYGASGTKTQYF. The CDR3 DNA reads TGTGCCAGCAGTTACGGGGCTAGCGGGACGAAGACCCAGTACTTC. The chain employs TRBV6-5 and TRBJ2-5; TRBD2 matches 9 bases. This CDR3 is 15 amino acids long. The germline V gene encodes CDR1 MNHEY and CDR2 SVGAGI. Unmatched junction bases numbered 7, after V lost 2 bases and J lost 6 bases.

This clonotype is a singleton in its sample. The chain uses TRBV11-3 and TRBJ2-7; 7 nucleotides line up with TRBD1. Germline assignment: CDR1 SGHNT and CDR2 YENEEA. The CDR3 is made up of 15 amino acids. V was clipped by 5 bases and J by 4 bases; unmatched bases: 11. The CDR3 DNA sequence: TGTGCCAGCAGCCTTCTAAGGGGGCCGAGGTACGAGCAGTACTTC. It is translated as CASSLLRGPRYEQYF. Based on the CDR3 plus reference TRBV11-3 and TRBJ2-7, the full variable domain is EAGVVQSPRYKIIEKKQPVAFWCNPISGHNTLYWYLQNLGQGPELLIRYENEEAVDDSQLPKDRFSAERLKGVDSTLKIQPAELGDSAVYLCASSLLRGPRYEQYFGPGTRLTVT.

The table lists this clonotype with many counts. V usage is TRBV15 and J usage is TRBJ2-7, with D perhaps TRBD1 or TRBD2 (6 bases each). The CDR3 runs 15 residues. Per the germline V gene, CDR1 is LNHNV and CDR2 is YYDKDF (reference sequence). Trimming removed 2 bases at V and 6 bases at J, with 17 bases between. CDR3 nucleotides: TGTGCCACCAGCAGACGTTCCGGGGGCCGGGGCGAGCAGTACTTC. Translating it yields CATSRRSGGRGEQYF. Based on the CDR3 plus reference TRBV15 and TRBJ2-7, the full variable domain is DAMVIQNPRYQVTQFGKPVTLSCSQTLNHNVMYWYQQKSSQAPKLLFHYYDKDFNNEADTPDNFQSRRPNTSFCFLDIRSPGLGDTAMYLCATSRRSGGRGEQYFGPGTRLTVT.

This clonotype has more than one count but fewer than ten. The chain employs TRBV28 and TRBJ2-7; D not certain. Germline lookup yields CDR1 MDHEN and CDR2 SYDVKM. The V and J ends lost 5 bases and 2 bases respectively, with 19 bases between them. The CDR3 has 16 amino acids. CDR3 sequence: CASSRASLGLAYEQYF. The CDR3 DNA sequence: TGTGCCAGCAGTCGAGCCTCCCTCGGTTTGGCCTACGAGCAGTACTTC.